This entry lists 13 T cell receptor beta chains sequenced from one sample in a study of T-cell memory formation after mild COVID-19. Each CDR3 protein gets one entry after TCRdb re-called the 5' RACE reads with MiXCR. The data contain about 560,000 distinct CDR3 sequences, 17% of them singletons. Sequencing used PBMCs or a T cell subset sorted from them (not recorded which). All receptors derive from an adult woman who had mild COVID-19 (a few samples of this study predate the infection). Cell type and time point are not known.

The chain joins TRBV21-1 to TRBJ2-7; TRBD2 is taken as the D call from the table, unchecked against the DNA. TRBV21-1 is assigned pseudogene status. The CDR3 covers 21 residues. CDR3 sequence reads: CASTPTGVGGLAGVSSYEQYF. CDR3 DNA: TGTGCCAGCACCCCAACCGGAGTGGGGGGACTAGCGGGAGTATCATCCTACGAGCAGTACTTC.

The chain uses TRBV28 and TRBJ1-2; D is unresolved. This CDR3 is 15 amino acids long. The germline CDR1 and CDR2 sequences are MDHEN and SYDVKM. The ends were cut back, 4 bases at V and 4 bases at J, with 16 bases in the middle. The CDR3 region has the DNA TGTGCCAGCAGTTACCCACCTCCAGTGATCTATGGCTACACCTTC. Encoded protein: CASSYPPPVIYGYTF.

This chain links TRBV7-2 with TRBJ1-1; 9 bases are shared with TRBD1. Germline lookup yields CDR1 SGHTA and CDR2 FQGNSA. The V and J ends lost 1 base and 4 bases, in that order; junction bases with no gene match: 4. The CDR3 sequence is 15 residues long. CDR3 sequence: CASSLGDRVGTEAFF. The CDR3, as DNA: TGTGCCAGCAGCTTAGGGGACAGGGTAGGCACTGAAGCTTTCTTT.

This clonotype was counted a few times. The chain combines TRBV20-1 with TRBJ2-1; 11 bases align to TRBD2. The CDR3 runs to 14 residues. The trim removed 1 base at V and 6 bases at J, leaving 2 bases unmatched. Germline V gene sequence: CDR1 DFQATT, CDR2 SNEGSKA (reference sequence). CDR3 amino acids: CSARAGTSGNEQFF. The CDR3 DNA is TGCAGTGCTAGAGCTGGGACTAGCGGCAATGAGCAGTTCTTC.

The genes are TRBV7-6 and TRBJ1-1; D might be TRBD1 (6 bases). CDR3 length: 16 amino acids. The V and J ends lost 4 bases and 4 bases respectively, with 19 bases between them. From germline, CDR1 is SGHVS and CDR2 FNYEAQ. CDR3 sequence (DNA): TGTGCCAGCAGCTCCGGGGGGCAGGGGAGAGTCACTGAAGCTTTCTTT. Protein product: CASSSGGQGRVTEAFF.

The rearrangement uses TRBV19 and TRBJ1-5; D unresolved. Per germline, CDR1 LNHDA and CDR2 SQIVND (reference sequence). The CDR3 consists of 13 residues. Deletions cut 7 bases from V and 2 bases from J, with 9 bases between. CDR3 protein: CASIERGNQPQHF. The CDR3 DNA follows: TGTGCCAGTATCGAGAGGGGCAATCAGCCCCAGCATTTT.

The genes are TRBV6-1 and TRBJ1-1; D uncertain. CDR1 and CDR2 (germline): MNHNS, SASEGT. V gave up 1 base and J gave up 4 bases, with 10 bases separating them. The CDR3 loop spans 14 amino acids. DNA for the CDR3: TGTGCCAGCAGTGAAGGTACGGGGAGCACTGAAGCTTTCTTT. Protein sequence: CASSEGTGSTEAFF.

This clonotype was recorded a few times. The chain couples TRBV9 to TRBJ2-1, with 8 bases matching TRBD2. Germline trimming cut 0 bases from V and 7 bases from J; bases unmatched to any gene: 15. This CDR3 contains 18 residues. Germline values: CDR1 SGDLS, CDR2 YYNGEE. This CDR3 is CASSVEETLAGGGNEQFF. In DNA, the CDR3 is TGTGCCAGCAGCGTAGAAGAAACGCTGGCGGGGGGCGGAAATGAGCAGTTCTTC.

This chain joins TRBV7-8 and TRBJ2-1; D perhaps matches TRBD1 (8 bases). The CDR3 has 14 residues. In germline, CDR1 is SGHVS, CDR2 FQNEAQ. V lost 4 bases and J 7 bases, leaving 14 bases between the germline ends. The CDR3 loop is CASSSLQGGNEQFF. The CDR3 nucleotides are TGTGCCAGCAGCTCCTTACAGGGGGGGAATGAGCAGTTCTTC.

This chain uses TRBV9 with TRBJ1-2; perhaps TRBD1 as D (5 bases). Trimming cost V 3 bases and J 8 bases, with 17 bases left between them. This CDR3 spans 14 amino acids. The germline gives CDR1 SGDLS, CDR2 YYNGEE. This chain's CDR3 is CASSASSGGAGYTF. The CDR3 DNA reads TGTGCCAGCAGCGCCTCATCCGGTGGGGCGGGCTACACCTTC.

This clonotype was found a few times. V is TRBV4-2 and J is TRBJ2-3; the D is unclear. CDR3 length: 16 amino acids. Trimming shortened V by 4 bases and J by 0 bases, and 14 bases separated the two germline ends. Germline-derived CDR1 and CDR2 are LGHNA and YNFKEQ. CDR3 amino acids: CASSRNGRASTDTQYF. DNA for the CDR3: TGTGCCAGCAGCCGGAATGGCCGGGCTAGCACAGATACGCAGTATTTT.

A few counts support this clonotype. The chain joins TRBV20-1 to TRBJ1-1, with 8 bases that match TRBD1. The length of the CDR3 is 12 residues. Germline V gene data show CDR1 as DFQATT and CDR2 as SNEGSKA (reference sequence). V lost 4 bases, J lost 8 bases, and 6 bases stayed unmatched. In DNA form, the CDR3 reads TGCAGTGCTACCACAGGGGGAGCAGAAGCTTTCTTT. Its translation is CSATTGGAEAFF.

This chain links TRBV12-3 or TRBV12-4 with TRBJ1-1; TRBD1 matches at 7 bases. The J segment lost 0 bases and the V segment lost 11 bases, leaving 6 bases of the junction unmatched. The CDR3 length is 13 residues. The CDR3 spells CAGARGMNTEAFF. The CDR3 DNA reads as TGTGCCGGGGCCAGGGGGATGAACACTGAAGCTTTCTTT.